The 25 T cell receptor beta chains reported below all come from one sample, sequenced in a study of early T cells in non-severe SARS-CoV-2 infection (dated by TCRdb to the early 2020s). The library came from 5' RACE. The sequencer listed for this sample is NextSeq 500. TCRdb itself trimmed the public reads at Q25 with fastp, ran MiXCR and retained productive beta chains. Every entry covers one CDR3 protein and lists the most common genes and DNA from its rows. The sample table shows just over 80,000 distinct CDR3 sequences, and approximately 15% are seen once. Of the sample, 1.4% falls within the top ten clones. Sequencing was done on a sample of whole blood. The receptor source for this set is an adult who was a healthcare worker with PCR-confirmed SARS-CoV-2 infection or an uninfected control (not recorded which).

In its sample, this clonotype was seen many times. The CDR3 sequence: CASSPRGGGRPGANVLTF. CDR3 bases: TGCGCCAGCAGCCCCCGAGGAGGAGGACGGCCTGGGGCCAACGTCCTGACTTTC. The chain links TRBV5-1 to TRBJ2-6; a possible D gene is TRBD2 (5 bases). This CDR3 comprises 18 residues. Germline loops: CDR1 SGHRS, CDR2 YFSETQ. V was shortened by 4 bases and J by 2 bases, with 19 bases between the two germline ends. The complete variable domain, with remaining parts taken from reference TRBV5-1 and TRBJ2-6, reads KAGVTQTPRYLIKTRGQQVTLSCSPISGHRSVSWYQQTPGQGLQFLFEYFSETQRNKGNFPGRFSGRQFSNSRSEMNVSTLELGDSALYLCASSPRGGGRPGANVLTFGAGSRLTVL.

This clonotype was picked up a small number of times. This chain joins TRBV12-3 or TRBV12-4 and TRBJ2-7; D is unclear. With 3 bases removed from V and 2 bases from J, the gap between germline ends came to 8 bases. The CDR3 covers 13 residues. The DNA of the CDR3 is TGTGCCAGCAGTTTCTCCGAGCCCTACGAGCAGTACTTC. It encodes CASSFSEPYEQYF.

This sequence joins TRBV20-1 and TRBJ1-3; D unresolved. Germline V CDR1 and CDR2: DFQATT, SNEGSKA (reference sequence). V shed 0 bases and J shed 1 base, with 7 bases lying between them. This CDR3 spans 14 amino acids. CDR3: CSARDRWSGNTIYF. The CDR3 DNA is TGCAGTGCTAGAGACCGCTGGTCTGGAAACACCATATATTTT.

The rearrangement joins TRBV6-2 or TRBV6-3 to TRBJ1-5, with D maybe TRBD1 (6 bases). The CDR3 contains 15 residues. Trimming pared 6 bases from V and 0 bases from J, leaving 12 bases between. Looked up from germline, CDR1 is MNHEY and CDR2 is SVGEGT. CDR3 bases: TGTGCCAGCAGAAAGGGGGGGGATAGCAATCAGCCCCAGCATTTT. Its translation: CASRKGGDSNQPQHF.

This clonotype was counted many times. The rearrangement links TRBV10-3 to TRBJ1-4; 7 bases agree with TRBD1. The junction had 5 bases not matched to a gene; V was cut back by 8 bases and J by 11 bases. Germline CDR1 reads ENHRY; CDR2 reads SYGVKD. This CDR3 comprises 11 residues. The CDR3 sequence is CAIGDRVKLFF. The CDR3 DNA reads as TGTGCCATCGGCGACAGGGTTAAACTGTTTTTT.

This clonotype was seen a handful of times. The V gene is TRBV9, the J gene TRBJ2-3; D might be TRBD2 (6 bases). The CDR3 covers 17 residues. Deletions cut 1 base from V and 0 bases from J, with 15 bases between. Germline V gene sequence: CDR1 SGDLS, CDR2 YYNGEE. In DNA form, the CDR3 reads TGTGCCAGCAGCGTATTACCCGGGGGACCTAGCACAGATACGCAGTATTTT. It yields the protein CASSVLPGGPSTDTQYF.

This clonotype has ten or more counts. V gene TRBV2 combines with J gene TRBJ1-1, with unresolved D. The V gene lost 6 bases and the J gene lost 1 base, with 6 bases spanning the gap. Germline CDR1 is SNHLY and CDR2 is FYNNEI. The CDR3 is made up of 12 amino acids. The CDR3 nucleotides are TGTGCCAGCAGGCCCACGAACACTGAAGCTTTCTTT. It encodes CASRPTNTEAFF. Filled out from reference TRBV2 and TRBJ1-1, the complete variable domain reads EPEVTQTPSHQVTQMGQEVILRCVPISNHLYFYWYRQILGQKVEFLVSFYNNEISEKSEIFDDQFSVERPDGSNFTLKIRSTKLEDSAMYFCASRPTNTEAFFGQGTRLTVV.

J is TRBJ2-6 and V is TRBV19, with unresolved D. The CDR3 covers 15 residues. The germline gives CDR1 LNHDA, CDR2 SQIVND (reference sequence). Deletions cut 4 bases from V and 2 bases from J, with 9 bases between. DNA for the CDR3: TGTGCCAGTAGTAAAGGGCTGGCTGGGGCCAACGTCCTGACTTTC. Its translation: CASSKGLAGANVLTF.

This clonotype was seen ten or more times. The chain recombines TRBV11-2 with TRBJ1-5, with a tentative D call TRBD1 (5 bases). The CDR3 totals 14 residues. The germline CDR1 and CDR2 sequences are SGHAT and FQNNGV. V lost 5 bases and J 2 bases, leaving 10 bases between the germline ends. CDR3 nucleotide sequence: TGTGCCAGCAGCCACGGGGGAGGCAATCAGCCCCAGCATTTT. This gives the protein CASSHGGGNQPQHF. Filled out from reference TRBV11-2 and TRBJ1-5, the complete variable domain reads EAGVAQSPRYKIIEKRQSVAFWCNPISGHATLYWYQQILGQGPKLLIQFQNNGVVDDSQLPKDRFSAERLKGVDSTLKIQPAKLEDSAVYLCASSHGGGNQPQHFGDGTRLSIL.

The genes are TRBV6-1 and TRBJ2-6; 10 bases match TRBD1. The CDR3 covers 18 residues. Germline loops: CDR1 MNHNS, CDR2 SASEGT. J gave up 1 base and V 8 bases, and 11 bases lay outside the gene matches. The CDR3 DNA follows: TGTGCCAGCGGGGGAGCGGGACAGGGGCGGTCTGGGGCCAACGTCCTGACTTTC. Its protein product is CASGGAGQGRSGANVLTF.

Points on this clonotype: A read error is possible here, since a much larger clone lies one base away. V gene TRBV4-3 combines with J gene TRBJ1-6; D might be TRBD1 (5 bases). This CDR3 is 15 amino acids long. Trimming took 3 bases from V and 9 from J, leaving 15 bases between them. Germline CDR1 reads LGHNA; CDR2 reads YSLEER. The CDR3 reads CASSQGRTSISPLHF. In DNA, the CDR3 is TGCGCCAGCAGCCAGGGGCGGACCAGTATTTCACCCCTCCACTTT.

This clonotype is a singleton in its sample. CDR3 DNA sequence: TGTGCCAGCAGCGTATCCTGGGGACCCTACGAGCAGTACTTC. Protein sequence: CASSVSWGPYEQYF. This sequence joins TRBV9 and TRBJ2-7, with D tentatively TRBD1 or TRBD2 (5 bases each). The germline V and J ends were trimmed by 1 base and 2 bases, with 10 bases remaining between them. Germline CDR1 SGDLS, CDR2 YYNGEE. The CDR3 has 14 residues.

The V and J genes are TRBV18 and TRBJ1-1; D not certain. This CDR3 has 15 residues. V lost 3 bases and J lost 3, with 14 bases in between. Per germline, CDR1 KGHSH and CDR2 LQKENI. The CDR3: CASSPPSHRDTEAFF. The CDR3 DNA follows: TGTGCCAGCTCACCGCCCAGCCATCGGGACACTGAAGCTTTCTTT.

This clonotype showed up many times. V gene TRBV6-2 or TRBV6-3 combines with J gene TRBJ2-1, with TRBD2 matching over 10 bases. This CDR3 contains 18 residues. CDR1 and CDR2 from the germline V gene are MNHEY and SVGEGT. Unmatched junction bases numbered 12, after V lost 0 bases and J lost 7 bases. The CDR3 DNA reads TGTGCCAGCAGTTACTCGAGGAGCGGGGGGGCTCTTGAGAATGAGCAGTTCTTC. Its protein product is CASSYSRSGGALENEQFF.

The CDR3 region has the DNA TGCGCCAGCAGCCCGGGAGGGGCCGATTCCCTAAATGAGCAGTTCTTC. Amino acid sequence: CASSPGGADSLNEQFF. The chain is built from TRBV5-1 and TRBJ2-1, with 8 bases lining up with TRBD2. The CDR3 extends over 16 amino acids. The V gene's germline CDR1 is SGHRS and CDR2 YFSETQ. Trimming at V came to 4 bases and at J to 7 bases, leaving 13 bases not matched to a gene.

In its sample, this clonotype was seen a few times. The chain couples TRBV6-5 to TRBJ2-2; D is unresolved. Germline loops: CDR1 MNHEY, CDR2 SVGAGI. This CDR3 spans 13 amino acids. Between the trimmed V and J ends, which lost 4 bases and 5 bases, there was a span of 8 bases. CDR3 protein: CASSLWGTGELFF. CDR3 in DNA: TGTGCCAGCAGTTTATGGGGAACCGGGGAGCTGTTTTTT.

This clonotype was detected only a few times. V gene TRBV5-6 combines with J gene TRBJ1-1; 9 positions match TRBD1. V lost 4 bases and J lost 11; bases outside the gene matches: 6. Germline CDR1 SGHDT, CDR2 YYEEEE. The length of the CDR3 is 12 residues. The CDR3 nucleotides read TGTGCCAGCAGCCTCCCCGGGACAGGGGCTTTCTTT. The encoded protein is CASSLPGTGAFF.

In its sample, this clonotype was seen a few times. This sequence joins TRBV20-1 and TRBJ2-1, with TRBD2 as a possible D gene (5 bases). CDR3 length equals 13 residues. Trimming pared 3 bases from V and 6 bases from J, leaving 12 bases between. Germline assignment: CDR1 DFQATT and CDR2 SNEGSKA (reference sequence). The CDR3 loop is CSASGRAGNEQFF. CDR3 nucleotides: TGCAGTGCTAGTGGCCGGGCGGGCAATGAGCAGTTCTTC.

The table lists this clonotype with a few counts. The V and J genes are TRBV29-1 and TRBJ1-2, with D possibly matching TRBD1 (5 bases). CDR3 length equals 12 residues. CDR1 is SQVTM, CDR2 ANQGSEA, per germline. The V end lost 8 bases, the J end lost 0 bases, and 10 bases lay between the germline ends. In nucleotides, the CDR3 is TGCAGCTCCCTGGGGGCTAACTATGGCTACACCTTC. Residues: CSSLGANYGYTF.

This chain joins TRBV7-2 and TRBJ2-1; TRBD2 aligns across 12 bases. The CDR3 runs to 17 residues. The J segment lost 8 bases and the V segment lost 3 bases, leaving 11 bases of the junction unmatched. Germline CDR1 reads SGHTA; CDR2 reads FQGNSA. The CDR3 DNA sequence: TGTGCCAGCAGCTTTAGACTAGCGGGGGTACATGTCGATGAGCAGTTCTTC. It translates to CASSFRLAGVHVDEQFF.

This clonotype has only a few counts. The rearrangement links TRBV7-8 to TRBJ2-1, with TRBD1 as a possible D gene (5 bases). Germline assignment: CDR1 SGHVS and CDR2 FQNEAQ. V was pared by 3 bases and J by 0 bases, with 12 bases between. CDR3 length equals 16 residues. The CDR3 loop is CASSFQGRSSYNEQFF. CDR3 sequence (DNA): TGTGCCAGCAGCTTTCAGGGTCGGAGCTCCTACAATGAGCAGTTCTTC.

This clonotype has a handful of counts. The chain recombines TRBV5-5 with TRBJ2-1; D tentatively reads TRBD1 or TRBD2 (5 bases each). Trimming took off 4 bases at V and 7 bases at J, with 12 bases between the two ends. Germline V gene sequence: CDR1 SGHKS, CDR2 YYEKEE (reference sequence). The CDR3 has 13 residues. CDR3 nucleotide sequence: TGTGCCAGCAGCCGGGGCCCCCCTAATGAGCAGTTCTTC. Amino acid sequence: CASSRGPPNEQFF.

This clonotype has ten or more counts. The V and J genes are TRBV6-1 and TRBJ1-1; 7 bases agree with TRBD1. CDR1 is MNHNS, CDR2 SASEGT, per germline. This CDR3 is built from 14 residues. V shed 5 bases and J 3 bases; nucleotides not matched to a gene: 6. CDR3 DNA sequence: TGTGCCAGCAGTCTACAGGGGTGGGACACTGAAGCTTTCTTT. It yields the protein CASSLQGWDTEAFF.

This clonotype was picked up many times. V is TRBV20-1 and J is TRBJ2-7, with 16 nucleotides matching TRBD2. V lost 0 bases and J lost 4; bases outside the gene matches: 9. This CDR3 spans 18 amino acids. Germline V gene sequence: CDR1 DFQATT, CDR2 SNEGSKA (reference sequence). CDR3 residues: CSARDGGTSGGAIYEQYF. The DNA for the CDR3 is TGCAGTGCTAGAGACGGTGGGACTAGCGGGGGGGCAATATACGAGCAGTACTTC.

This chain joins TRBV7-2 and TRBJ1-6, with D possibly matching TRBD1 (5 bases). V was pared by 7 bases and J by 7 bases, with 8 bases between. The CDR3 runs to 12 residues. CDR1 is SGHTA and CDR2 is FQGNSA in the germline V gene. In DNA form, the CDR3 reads TGTGCCAGCACCCCAGGGAATTCACCCCTCCACTTT. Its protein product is CASTPGNSPLHF.